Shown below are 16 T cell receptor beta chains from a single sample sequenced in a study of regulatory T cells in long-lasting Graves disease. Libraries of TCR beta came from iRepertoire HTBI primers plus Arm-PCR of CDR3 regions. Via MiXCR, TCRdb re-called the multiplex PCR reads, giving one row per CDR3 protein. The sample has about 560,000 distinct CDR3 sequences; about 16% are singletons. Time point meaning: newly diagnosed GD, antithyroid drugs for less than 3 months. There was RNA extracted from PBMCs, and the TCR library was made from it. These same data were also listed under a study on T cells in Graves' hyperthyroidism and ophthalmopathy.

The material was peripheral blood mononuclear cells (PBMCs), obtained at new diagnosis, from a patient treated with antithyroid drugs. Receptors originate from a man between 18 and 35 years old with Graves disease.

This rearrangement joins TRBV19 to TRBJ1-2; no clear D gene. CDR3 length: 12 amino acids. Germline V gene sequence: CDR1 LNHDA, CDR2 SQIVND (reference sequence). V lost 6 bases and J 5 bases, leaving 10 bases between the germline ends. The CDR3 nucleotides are TGTGCCAGTAGATCAACGGAGTATGGCTACACCTTC. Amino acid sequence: CASRSTEYGYTF. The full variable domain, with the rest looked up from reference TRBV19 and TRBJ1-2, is DGGITQSPKYLFRKEGQNVTLSCEQNLNHDAMYWYRQDPGQGLRLIYYSQIVNDFQKGDIAEGYSVSREKKESFPLTVTSAQKNPTAFYLCASRSTEYGYTFGSGTRLTVV.

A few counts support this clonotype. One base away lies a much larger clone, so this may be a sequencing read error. The CDR3 nucleotides are TGTGCCAGCAGTTTGAACGTTGACTATGGCTACACCTTC. Protein sequence: CASSLNVDYGYTF. The V and J genes are TRBV12-3 or TRBV12-4 and TRBJ1-2; no definite D call. The CDR3 totals 13 residues. Trimming shortened V by 3 bases and J by 3 bases, and 8 bases separated the two germline ends.

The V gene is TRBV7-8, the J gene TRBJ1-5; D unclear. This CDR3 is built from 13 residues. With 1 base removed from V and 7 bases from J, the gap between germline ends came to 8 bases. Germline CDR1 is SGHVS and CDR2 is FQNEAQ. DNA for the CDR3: TGTGCCAGCAGCTTAGGGCATTGGCAGCCCCAGCATTTT. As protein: CASSLGHWQPQHF.

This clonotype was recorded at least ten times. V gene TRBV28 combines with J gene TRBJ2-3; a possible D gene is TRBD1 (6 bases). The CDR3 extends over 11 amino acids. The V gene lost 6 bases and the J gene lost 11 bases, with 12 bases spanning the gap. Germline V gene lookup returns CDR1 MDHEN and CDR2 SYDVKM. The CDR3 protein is CASRELGGQYF. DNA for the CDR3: TGTGCCAGCAGAGAATTAGGGGGGCAGTATTTT. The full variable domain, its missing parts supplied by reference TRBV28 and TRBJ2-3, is DVKVTQSSRYLVKRTGEKVFLECVQDMDHENMFWYRQDPGLGLRLIYFSYDVKMKEKGDIPEGYSVSREKKERFSLILESASTNQTSMYLCASRELGGQYFGPGTRLTVL.

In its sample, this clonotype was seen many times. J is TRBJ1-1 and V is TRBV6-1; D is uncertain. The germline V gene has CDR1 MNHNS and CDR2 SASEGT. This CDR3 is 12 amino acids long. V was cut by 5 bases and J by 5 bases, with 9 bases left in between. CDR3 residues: CASSPGRTEAFF. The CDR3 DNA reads TGTGCCAGCAGTCCCGGGAGGACTGAAGCTTTCTTT.

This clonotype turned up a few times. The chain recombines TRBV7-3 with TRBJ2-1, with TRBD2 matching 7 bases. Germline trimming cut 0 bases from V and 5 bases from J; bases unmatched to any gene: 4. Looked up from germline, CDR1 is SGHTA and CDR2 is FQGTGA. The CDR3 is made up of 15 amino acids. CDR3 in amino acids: CASSLTLADNNEQFF. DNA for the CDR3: TGTGCCAGCAGCTTAACGCTAGCGGATAACAATGAGCAGTTCTTC.

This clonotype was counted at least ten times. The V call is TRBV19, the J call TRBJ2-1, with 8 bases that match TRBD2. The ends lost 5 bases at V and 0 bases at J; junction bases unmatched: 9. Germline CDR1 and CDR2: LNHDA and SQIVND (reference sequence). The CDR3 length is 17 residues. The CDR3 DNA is TGTGCCAGTAGTTGGCGTGGTAGCGGGGTCTCCTACAATGAGCAGTTCTTC. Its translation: CASSWRGSGVSYNEQFF.

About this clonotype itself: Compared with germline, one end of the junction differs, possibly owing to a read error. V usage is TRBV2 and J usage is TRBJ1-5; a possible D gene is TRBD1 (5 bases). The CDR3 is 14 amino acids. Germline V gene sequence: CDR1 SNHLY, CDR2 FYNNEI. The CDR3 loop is CASSRVWRNQPQHF. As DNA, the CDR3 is TGCGCCAGCAGCAGGGTTTGGCGAAATCAGCCCCAGCATTTT.

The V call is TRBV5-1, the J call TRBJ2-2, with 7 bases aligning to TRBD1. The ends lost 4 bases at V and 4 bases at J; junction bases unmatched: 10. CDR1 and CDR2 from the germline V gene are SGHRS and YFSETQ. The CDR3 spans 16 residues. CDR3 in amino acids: CASSVGQVRPTGELFF. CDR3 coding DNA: TGCGCCAGCAGCGTAGGACAGGTCCGCCCCACCGGGGAGCTGTTTTTT.

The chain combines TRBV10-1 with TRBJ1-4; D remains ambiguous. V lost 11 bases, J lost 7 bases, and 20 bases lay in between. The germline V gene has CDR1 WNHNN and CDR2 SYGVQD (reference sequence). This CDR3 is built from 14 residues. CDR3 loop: CAGPSEIWGEKLFF. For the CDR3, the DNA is TGCGCCGGCCCCTCGGAGATCTGGGGTGAAAAACTGTTTTTT.

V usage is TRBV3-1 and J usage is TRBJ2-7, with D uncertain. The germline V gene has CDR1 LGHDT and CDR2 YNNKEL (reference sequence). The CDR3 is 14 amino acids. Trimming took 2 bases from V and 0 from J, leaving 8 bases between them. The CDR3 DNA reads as TGTGCCAGCAGCCAATTGTCAAACTCCTACGAGCAGTACTTC. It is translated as CASSQLSNSYEQYF.

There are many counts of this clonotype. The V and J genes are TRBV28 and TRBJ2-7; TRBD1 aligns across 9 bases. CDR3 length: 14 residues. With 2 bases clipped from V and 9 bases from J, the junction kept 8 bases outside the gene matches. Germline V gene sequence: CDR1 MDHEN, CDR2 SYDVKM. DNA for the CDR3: TGTGCCAGCAGTTTAACGGGACAGGGAATTGGGCAGTACTTC. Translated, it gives CASSLTGQGIGQYF.

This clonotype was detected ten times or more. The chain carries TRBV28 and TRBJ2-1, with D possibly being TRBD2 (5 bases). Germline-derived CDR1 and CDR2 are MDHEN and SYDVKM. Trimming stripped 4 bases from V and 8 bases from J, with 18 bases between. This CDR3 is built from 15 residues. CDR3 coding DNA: TGTGCCAGCAGTTGGGTGGGTCTAGGTAGCGATGAGCAGTTCTTC. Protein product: CASSWVGLGSDEQFF.

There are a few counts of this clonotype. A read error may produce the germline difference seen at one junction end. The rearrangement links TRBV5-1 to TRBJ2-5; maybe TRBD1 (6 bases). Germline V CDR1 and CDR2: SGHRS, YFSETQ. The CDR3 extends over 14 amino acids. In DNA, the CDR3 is TGCGCCAGCAGCCCCGGACAGCCGAAAGAGACCCAGCACTTC. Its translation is CASSPGQPKETQHF.

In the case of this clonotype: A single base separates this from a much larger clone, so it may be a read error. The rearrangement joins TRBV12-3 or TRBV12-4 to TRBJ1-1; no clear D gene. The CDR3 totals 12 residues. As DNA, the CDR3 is TGTGCCGGCAGCCAAAGCGGCTCTGAAGCTTTCTTT. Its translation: CAGSQSGSEAFF.

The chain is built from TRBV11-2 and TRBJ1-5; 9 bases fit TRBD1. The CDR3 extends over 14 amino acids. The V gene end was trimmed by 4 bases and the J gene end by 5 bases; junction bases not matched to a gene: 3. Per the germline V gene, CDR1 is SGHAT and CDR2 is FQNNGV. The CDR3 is CASSSRTGDQPQHF. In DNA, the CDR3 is TGTGCCAGCAGCTCTAGGACAGGGGATCAGCCCCAGCATTTT.